These 24 T cell receptor beta chains were sequenced from one sample in a study of control samples from healthy donors and cancer patients. Using immunoSEQ multiplex PCR, the repertoire was profiled, and TCRdb retains in-frame clones only, with some absent. The sample records 150,000 to 200,000 clones, roughly 91% being singletons. Sequenced: blood. The receptor set was obtained from a woman aged 25 to 45 in good health.

J is TRBJ1-2 and V is TRBV27, with a weak D call TRBD1 (6 bases). Trimming pared 6 bases from V and 5 bases from J, leaving 10 bases between. The CDR3 is 12 residues long. CDR1 MNHEY and CDR2 SMNVEV come from the germline V gene (reference sequence). CDR3 amino acids: CASRGQPYGYTF. The CDR3 DNA follows: TGTGCCAGCAGAGGACAGCCGTATGGCTACACCTTC.

A remark on this clone: This same CDR3 is encoded by further DNA sequences in the sample. This rearrangement joins TRBV6-5 to TRBJ2-7; the D gene is possibly TRBD1 (6 bases). CDR1 MNHEY and CDR2 SVGAGI come from the germline V gene. V shed 6 bases and J shed 4 bases, with 7 bases lying between them. CDR3 size: 11 residues. The CDR3 loop is CASRTGYEQYF. The CDR3 DNA is TGTGCCAGCAGAACAGGGTACGAGCAGTACTTC.

This chain connects TRBV18 to TRBJ1-1; 7 bases match TRBD1. This CDR3 region has 14 residues. From germline, CDR1 is KGHSH and CDR2 LQKENI. Losses at the gene ends were 5 bases for V and 4 bases for J; bases not matched to a gene: 7. In DNA form, the CDR3 reads TGTGCCAGCTCAATACAGGGGTGGGGCACTGAAGCTTTCTTT. Protein: CASSIQGWGTEAFF.

The chain links TRBV9 to TRBJ2-7; the match to TRBD1 covers 8 bases. Germline CDR1 SGDLS, CDR2 YYNGEE. Trimming cost V 0 bases and J 4 bases; bases outside gene matches: 3. The CDR3 totals 14 residues. CDR3 protein: CASSVGDRTYEQYF. In DNA, the CDR3 is TGTGCCAGCAGCGTAGGGGACAGGACTTACGAGCAGTACTTC.

The rearrangement links TRBV9 to TRBJ1-4; possibly TRBD1 for D (6 bases). Germline V gene lookup returns CDR1 SGDLS and CDR2 YYNGEE. The CDR3 consists of 15 residues. Trimming took 0 bases from V and 5 from J, leaving 11 bases between them. The CDR3 DNA reads TGTGCCAGCAGCGTAGTTGCAGGGGTCAATGAAAAACTGTTTTTT. Translation: CASSVVAGVNEKLFF.

V gene TRBV3-1 (or the pseudogene TRBV3-2) combines with J gene TRBJ1-1; the D gene is possibly TRBD1 (5 bases). Germline CDR1 LGHDT, CDR2 YNNKEL (reference sequence). The CDR3 totals 16 residues. V was shortened by 0 bases and J by 0 bases, with 11 bases between the two germline ends. Written as DNA, the CDR3 is TGTGCCAGCAGCCAAGACAAGGGGCAGTTGAACACTGAAGCTTTCTTT. Translated, it gives CASSQDKGQLNTEAFF.

The CDR3 loop is CASSLRAGGPDEQFF. CDR3 sequence (DNA): TGTGCCAGCAGCTTACGAGCGGGGGGGCCGGATGAGCAGTTCTTC. This rearrangement joins TRBV7-3 to TRBJ2-1; 10 bases match TRBD2. CDR1 SGHTA and CDR2 FQGTGA come from the germline V gene. The CDR3 runs 15 residues. The trim removed 2 bases at V and 8 bases at J, leaving 6 bases unmatched.

This rearrangement joins TRBV4-1 to TRBJ1-5, with 7 positions matching TRBD1. Trimming removed 4 bases from V and 8 bases from J; junction bases left unmatched: 11. This CDR3 spans 15 amino acids. CDR1 and CDR2 from the germline V gene are MGHRA and YSYEKL. The CDR3 here is CASSRTIQGKEPQHF. DNA for the CDR3: TGCGCCAGCAGCCGGACCATACAGGGGAAGGAGCCCCAGCATTTT.

This CDR3 reads CASSTSTSGSYEQFF. In DNA form, the CDR3 reads TGCGCCAGCAGCACGTCGACTAGCGGGAGCTATGAGCAGTTCTTC. V is TRBV5-1 and J is TRBJ2-1; TRBD2 matches at 12 bases. V lost 4 bases to trimming and J lost 8 bases; unmatched junction nucleotides: 7. In germline, CDR1 is SGHRS, CDR2 YFSETQ. The length of the CDR3 is 15 residues.

CDR3 protein: CASSPQAGGGRHSPLHF. CDR3 nucleotide sequence: TGTGCCAGCTCACCACAGGCCGGGGGCGGTAGGCATTCACCCCTCCACTTT. This sequence joins TRBV18 and TRBJ1-6, with D tentatively TRBD1 (6 bases). The CDR3 consists of 17 residues. V was cut by 1 base and J by 8 bases, with 18 bases left in between. CDR1 KGHSH and CDR2 LQKENI come from the germline V gene.

The J gene is TRBJ2-5, the V gene TRBV2; D may be TRBD1 or TRBD2 (6 bases each). V lost 8 bases, J lost 6 bases, and 7 bases lay in between. The CDR3 is made up of 10 amino acids. CDR1 is SNHLY and CDR2 is FYNNEI in the germline V gene. CDR3 DNA: TGTGCCAGCGGGGGGCAGACCCAGTACTTC. This encodes CASGGQTQYF.

V and J are TRBV6-2 or TRBV6-3 and TRBJ1-5; D is uncertain. In germline, CDR1 is MNHEY, CDR2 SVGEGT. This CDR3 is 14 amino acids long. The V gene lost 1 base and the J gene lost 7 bases, with 11 bases spanning the gap. The CDR3 DNA reads as TGTGCCAGCAGTTACTTGGGGTTGGGGCAGCCCCAGCATTTT. Amino acids: CASSYLGLGQPQHF.

V is TRBV9 and J is TRBJ2-7; either TRBD1 or TRBD2 may supply D (5 bases each). Per the germline V gene, CDR1 is SGDLS and CDR2 is YYNGEE. V gave up 4 bases and J gave up 4 bases, with 18 bases separating them. This CDR3 comprises 15 residues. CDR3 amino acids: CASSPTGALEYEQYF. In DNA form, the CDR3 reads TGTGCCAGCAGCCCCACCGGGGCCCTAGAATACGAGCAGTACTTC. Using reference TRBV9 and TRBJ2-7 for the parts outside the CDR3, the full variable domain is DSGVTQTPKHLITATGQRVTLRCSPRSGDLSVYWYQQSLDQGLQFLIQYYNGEERAKGNILERFSAQQFPDLHSELNLSSLELGDSALYFCASSPTGALEYEQYFGPGTRLTVT.

The chain joins TRBV10-3 to TRBJ1-4; D remains ambiguous. CDR3 length: 15 amino acids. Germline V gene sequence: CDR1 ENHRY, CDR2 SYGVKD. V was pared by 0 bases and J by 3 bases, with 8 bases between. CDR3 sequence reads: CAISESGPANEKLFF. As DNA, the CDR3 is TGTGCCATCAGTGAGTCCGGGCCCGCTAATGAAAAACTGTTTTTT.

The J gene is TRBJ2-2, the V gene TRBV7-3, with TRBD2 matching over 11 bases. This CDR3 is built from 16 residues. From germline, CDR1 is SGHTA and CDR2 FQGTGA. V shed 4 bases, J shed 1 base, and the junction held 2 bases outside the gene matches. CDR3 coding DNA: TGTGCCAGCAGCTCACTAGCGGGGGTGAACACCGGGGAGCTGTTTTTT. Protein: CASSSLAGVNTGELFF.

The V and J genes are TRBV28 and TRBJ1-4; no firm D call. Deletions cut 1 base from V and 11 bases from J, with 5 bases between. CDR3 length: 11 residues. CDR1 is MDHEN and CDR2 is SYDVKM in the germline V gene. CDR3 residues: CASSLLAKLFF. The DNA of the CDR3 is TGTGCCAGCAGTTTATTGGCCAAACTGTTTTTT.

The chain combines TRBV28 with TRBJ2-1; 12 bases are shared with TRBD2. CDR3 size: 16 residues. Germline CDR1 is MDHEN and CDR2 is SYDVKM. The V segment lost 4 bases and the J segment 4 bases; nucleotides outside the gene matches: 5. The CDR3 bases are TGTGCCAGCAGTTCCCTAGCGGGAGGGGGATACAATGAGCAGTTCTTC. It is translated as CASSSLAGGGYNEQFF. Full variable domain (remainder filled in from reference TRBV28 and TRBJ2-1): DVKVTQSSRYLVKRTGEKVFLECVQDMDHENMFWYRQDPGLGLRLIYFSYDVKMKEKGDIPEGYSVSREKKERFSLILESASTNQTSMYLCASSSLAGGGYNEQFFGPGTRLTVL.

The chain employs TRBV6-6 and TRBJ2-1; 7 bases are shared with TRBD2. After removal of 5 bases from V and 6 bases from J, the junction contained 4 bases not matched to a gene. Looked up from germline, CDR1 is MNHNY and CDR2 is SVGAGI (reference sequence). The CDR3 runs 13 residues. The DNA for the CDR3 is TGTGCCAGCAGTCCAACTAGCGCCAATGAGCAGTTCTTC. This translates into CASSPTSANEQFF.

This clone is a singleton in its sample. This rearrangement joins TRBV10-3 to TRBJ2-2; D could derive from TRBD1 or TRBD2 (6 bases each). The V end was cut by 3 bases, the J end by 1 base, with 12 bases between. CDR3 size: 16 residues. Germline V gene data show CDR1 as ENHRY and CDR2 as SYGVKD. DNA for the CDR3: TGTGCCATCAGTGAAGGGGGGCAGGGGAACACCGGGGAGCTGTTTTTT. Protein: CAISEGGQGNTGELFF.

This chain links TRBV7-9 with TRBJ2-1, with TRBD2 matching over 15 bases. V lost 1 base and J lost 7; bases outside the gene matches: 2. Germline V CDR1 and CDR2: SEHNR, FQNEAQ (reference sequence). The CDR3 is made up of 16 amino acids. CDR3 bases: TGTGCCAGCAGCTTAGGGACTAGCGGGAGGGTAAATGAGCAGTTCTTC. Its protein product is CASSLGTSGRVNEQFF. Supplemented by reference TRBV7-9 and TRBJ2-1, the full variable domain reads DTGVSQNPRHKITKRGQNVTFRCDPISEHNRLYWYRQTLGQGPEFLTYFQNEAQLEKSRLLSDRFSAERPKGSFSTLEIQRTEQGDSAMYLCASSLGTSGRVNEQFFGPGTRLTVL.

The J gene is TRBJ2-7, the V gene TRBV30, with 7 nucleotides matching TRBD2. V was clipped by 1 base and J by 0 bases; unmatched bases: 9. The CDR3 has 16 residues. CDR1 and CDR2 (germline): GTSNPN, SVGIG (reference sequence). The CDR3 spells CAWSGTSARSSYEQYF. The CDR3 coding sequence is TGTGCCTGGAGTGGTACTAGCGCTAGGAGCTCCTACGAGCAGTACTTC.

The chain has TRBV28 and TRBJ1-2; perhaps TRBD1 as D (6 bases). Germline assignment: CDR1 MDHEN and CDR2 SYDVKM. CDR3 length: 14 residues. Trimming removed 3 bases at V and 4 bases at J, with 12 bases between. CDR3 protein: CASSFTGNLYGYTF. CDR3 coding DNA: TGTGCCAGCAGTTTCACAGGGAATCTCTATGGCTACACCTTC.

The J gene is TRBJ2-1, the V gene TRBV4-2; D unresolved. The CDR3 extends over 12 amino acids. The V end lost 4 bases, the J end lost 3 bases, and 4 bases lay between the germline ends. Germline CDR1 and CDR2: LGHNA and YNFKEQ. For the CDR3, the DNA is TGTGCCAGCAGCCTGGACTACAATGAGCAGTTCTTC. Protein sequence: CASSLDYNEQFF.

V and J are TRBV11-3 and TRBJ1-6; no reliable D call. Germline V gene lookup returns CDR1 SGHNT and CDR2 YENEEA. The CDR3 totals 15 residues. V was cut by 3 bases and J by 0 bases, with 6 bases left in between. CDR3 sequence reads: CASSFQSSYNSPLHF. The CDR3 DNA is TGTGCCAGCAGCTTCCAGAGCTCCTATAATTCACCCCTCCACTTT.